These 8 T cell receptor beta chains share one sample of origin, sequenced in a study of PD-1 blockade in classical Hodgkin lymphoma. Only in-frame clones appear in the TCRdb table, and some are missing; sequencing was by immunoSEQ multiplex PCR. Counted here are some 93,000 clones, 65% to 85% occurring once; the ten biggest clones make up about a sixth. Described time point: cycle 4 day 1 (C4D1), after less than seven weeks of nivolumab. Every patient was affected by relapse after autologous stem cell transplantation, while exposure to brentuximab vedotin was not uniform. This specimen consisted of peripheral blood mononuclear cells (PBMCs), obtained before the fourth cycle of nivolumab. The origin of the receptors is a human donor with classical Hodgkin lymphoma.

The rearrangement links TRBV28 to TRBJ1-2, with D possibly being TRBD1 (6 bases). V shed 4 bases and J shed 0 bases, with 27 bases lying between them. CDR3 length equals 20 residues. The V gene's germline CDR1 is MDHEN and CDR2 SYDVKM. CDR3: CASSSAGAQVFADTNYGYTF. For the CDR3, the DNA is TGTGCCAGCAGTTCCGCGGGGGCGCAGGTGTTCGCCGACACTAACTATGGCTACACCTTC.

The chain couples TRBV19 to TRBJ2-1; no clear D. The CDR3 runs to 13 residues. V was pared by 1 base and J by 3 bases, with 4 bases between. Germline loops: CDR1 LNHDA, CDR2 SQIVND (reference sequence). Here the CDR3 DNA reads TGTGCCAGTAGTATAGGCTTCTACAATGAGCAGTTCTTC. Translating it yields CASSIGFYNEQFF.

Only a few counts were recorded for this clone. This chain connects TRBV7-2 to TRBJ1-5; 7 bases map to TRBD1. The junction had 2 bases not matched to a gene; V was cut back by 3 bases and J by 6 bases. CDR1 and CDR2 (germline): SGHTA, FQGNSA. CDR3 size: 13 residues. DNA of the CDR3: TGTGCCAGCAGCTTCAGGGGGGGTCAGCCCCAGCATTTT. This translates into CASSFRGGQPQHF.

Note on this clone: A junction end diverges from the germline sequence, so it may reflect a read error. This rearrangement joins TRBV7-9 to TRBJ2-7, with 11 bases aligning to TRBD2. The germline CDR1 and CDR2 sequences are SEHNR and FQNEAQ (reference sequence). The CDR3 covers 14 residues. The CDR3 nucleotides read TGTGCCAGCAGCATAGCGGGAGGGGGGGAGGAGCAGTACTTC. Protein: CASSIAGGGEEQYF.

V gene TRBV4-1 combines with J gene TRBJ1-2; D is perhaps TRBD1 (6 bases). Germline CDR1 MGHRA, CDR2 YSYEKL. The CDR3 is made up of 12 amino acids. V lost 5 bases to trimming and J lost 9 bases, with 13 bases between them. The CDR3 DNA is TGCGCCAGCAGCGACGACAGGCCACGCTACACCTTC. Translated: CASSDDRPRYTF.

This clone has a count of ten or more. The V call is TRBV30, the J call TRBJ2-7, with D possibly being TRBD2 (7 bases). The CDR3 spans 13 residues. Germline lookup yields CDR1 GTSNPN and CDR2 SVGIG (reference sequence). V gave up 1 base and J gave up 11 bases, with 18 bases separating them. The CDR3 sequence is CAWSAGGQTVEYF. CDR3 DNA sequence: TGTGCCTGGAGTGCCGGGGGGCAGACGGTTGAGTACTTC. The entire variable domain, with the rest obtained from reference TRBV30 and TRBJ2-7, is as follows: SQTIHQWPATLVQPVGSPLSLECTVEGTSNPNLYWYRQAAGRGLQLLFYSVGIGQISSEVPQNLSASRPQDRQFILSSKKLLLSDSGFYLCAWSAGGQTVEYFGPGTRLTVT.

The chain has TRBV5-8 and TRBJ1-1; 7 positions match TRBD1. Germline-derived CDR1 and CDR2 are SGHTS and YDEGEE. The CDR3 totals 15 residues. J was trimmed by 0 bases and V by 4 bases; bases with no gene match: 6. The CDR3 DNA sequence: TGTGCCAGCAGCCCCCTTGGGACAGTGAACACTGAAGCTTTCTTT. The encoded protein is CASSPLGTVNTEAFF.

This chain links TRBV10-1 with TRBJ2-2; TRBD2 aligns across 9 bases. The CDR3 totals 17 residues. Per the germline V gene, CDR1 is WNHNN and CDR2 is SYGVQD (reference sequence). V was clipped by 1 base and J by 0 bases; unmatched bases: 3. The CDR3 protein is CASSELAGGANTGELFF. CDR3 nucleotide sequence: TGCGCCAGCAGTGAGTTGGCGGGAGGGGCGAACACCGGGGAGCTGTTTTTT.